This entry lists 30 T cell receptor beta chains sequenced from one sample in a study of T cell repertoires in cytomegalovirus infection. TCRdb called the reads again in MiXCR, with one record for every CDR3 protein. Found here are roughly 640,000 distinct CDR3 sequences, approximately 24% of them singletons; the top ten hold 6.5% to 10%. The sample was CD8+ T cells from PBMCs. These receptors all stem from a human donor in good health (CMV status not recorded). Some clones in this sample may be carry-over from other donors' samples.

The V call is TRBV6-1, the J call TRBJ2-3, with TRBD2 matching 12 bases. The germline gives CDR1 MNHNS, CDR2 SASEGT. CDR3 length: 16 amino acids. J lost 2 bases, V lost 6 bases, and 6 bases had no gene match. The CDR3 sequence: CASRPTSGGSTDTQYF. The DNA for the CDR3 is TGTGCCAGCAGGCCGACTAGCGGGGGCTCCACAGATACGCAGTATTTT.

This clonotype was observed a handful of times. V is TRBV20-1 and J is TRBJ2-1; a weak D match, TRBD1 (6 bases). Germline loops: CDR1 DFQATT, CDR2 SNEGSKA (reference sequence). The CDR3 covers 14 residues. Trimming left V 3 bases short and J 8 bases short, with 17 bases between. The DNA of the CDR3 is TGCAGTGCTAGTGGGCAGGGGAGTTACGATGAGCAGTTCTTC. Its translation: CSASGQGSYDEQFF.

V and J are TRBV15 and TRBJ2-2, with D uncertain. The CDR3 is 14 residues long. From germline, CDR1 is LNHNV and CDR2 YYDKDF (reference sequence). Trimming removed 3 bases at V and 3 bases at J, with 8 bases between. CDR3 sequence reads: CATSSRRDTGELFF. CDR3 bases: TGTGCCACCAGCAGTAGAAGGGACACCGGGGAGCTGTTTTTT.

The sample holds many counts of this clonotype. This rearrangement joins TRBV7-2 to TRBJ2-3; tentatively, D is TRBD2 (6 bases). The CDR3 has 16 residues. V lost 4 bases to trimming and J lost 5 bases, with 19 bases between them. Germline values: CDR1 SGHTA, CDR2 FQGNSA. CDR3 sequence reads: CASSSRTRLGGDTQYF. The DNA of the CDR3 is TGTGCCAGCAGCTCGCGGACTCGCCTGGGGGGAGATACGCAGTATTTT.

This clonotype was observed at least ten times. The CDR3 here is CASRPQDGGVYEQYV. The CDR3 DNA is TGTGCCAGCAGGCCCCAGGACGGTGGGGTTTACGAGCAGTACGTC. The chain links TRBV28 to TRBJ2-7; no reliable D call. Trimming left V 6 bases short and J 4 bases short, with 19 bases between. Germline CDR1 and CDR2: MDHEN and SYDVKM. This CDR3 region has 15 residues.

The gene calls are TRBV7-9 and TRBJ2-7, with unresolved D. The CDR3 has 13 amino acids. Trimming cost V 0 bases and J 3 bases, with 6 bases left between them. Germline V gene data show CDR1 as SEHNR and CDR2 as FQNEAQ (reference sequence). CDR3 in amino acids: CASSLAWSYEQYV. CDR3 nucleotide sequence: TGTGCCAGCAGCTTAGCGTGGAGCTACGAGCAGTACGTC.

This clonotype appeared once. This chain joins TRBV14 and TRBJ2-3, with D possibly being TRBD1 (5 bases). From germline, CDR1 is SGHDN and CDR2 FVKESK. Trimming took off 0 bases at V and 0 bases at J, with 13 bases between the two ends. CDR3 length: 17 residues. The CDR3 DNA reads TGTGCCAGCAGCCAAGAGGAAGCAGGGATTAGCACAGATACGCAGTATTTT. Translation gives CASSQEEAGISTDTQYF.

This rearrangement joins TRBV29-1 to TRBJ2-4; D might be TRBD1 (6 bases). V was shortened by 1 base and J by 7 bases, with 14 bases between the two germline ends. The CDR3 runs to 14 residues. CDR1 and CDR2 (germline): SQVTM, ANQGSEA. CDR3 protein: CSVEVGQRRNIQYF. DNA of the CDR3: TGCAGCGTTGAAGTTGGACAGCGACGGAACATTCAGTACTTC.

This clonotype has more than one count but fewer than ten. The rearrangement uses TRBV28 and TRBJ1-1, with 9 bases that match TRBD1. Trimming removed 6 bases from V and 5 bases from J; junction bases left unmatched: 13. This CDR3 has 16 residues. The germline gives CDR1 MDHEN, CDR2 SYDVKM. DNA of the CDR3: TGTGCCAGCAGATTCCAATATACAGGGGGCGCGACTGAAGCTTTCTTT. Its protein is CASRFQYTGGATEAFF.

This clonotype was counted between two and nine times. CDR3 residues: CASSLAGEDEKLFF. The DNA of the CDR3 is TGTGCCAGCAGCTTGGCGGGGGAAGATGAAAAACTGTTTTTT. This chain connects TRBV5-6 to TRBJ1-4; TRBD1 is a possible D gene (5 bases). Germline V gene sequence: CDR1 SGHDT, CDR2 YYEEEE. The ends were cut back, 0 bases at V and 6 bases at J, with 9 bases in the middle. This CDR3 spans 14 amino acids.

The chain recombines TRBV6-4 with TRBJ1-5; D is possibly TRBD1 (5 bases). Germline-derived CDR1 and CDR2 are MRHNA and SNTAGT. The CDR3 is made up of 24 amino acids. Trimming cost V 3 bases and J 2 bases, with 38 bases left between them. CDR3 nucleotide sequence: TGTGCCAGCAGTGATGCGGTGCCGCCTTTTGAGCCGAACCGGGACCGAGGGGGCAATCAGCCCCAGCATTTT. Protein sequence: CASSDAVPPFEPNRDRGGNQPQHF.

This clonotype has at least ten counts. The rearrangement uses TRBV7-2 and TRBJ2-7, with TRBD2 identical over 7 bases. The length of the CDR3 is 14 residues. J lost 4 bases, V lost 6 bases, and 9 bases had no gene match. CDR1 and CDR2 from the germline V gene are SGHTA and FQGNSA. CDR3 region: CASSPLAANYEQYV. DNA of the CDR3: TGTGCCAGCAGTCCTCTAGCGGCAAATTACGAGCAGTACGTC.

CDR3 sequence reads: CASSFGGVYYNEQFF. The DNA for the CDR3 is TGTGCCAGCAGCTTTGGGGGGGTTTACTACAATGAGCAGTTCTTC. The chain combines TRBV7-6 with TRBJ2-1, with 7 bases lining up with TRBD2. V shed 3 bases and J 3 bases; nucleotides not matched to a gene: 5. Germline-derived CDR1 and CDR2 are SGHVS and FNYEAQ. There are 15 residues in the CDR3.

A few counts support this clonotype. The V and J genes are TRBV14 and TRBJ2-1; unclear D gene. With 1 base removed from V and 8 bases from J, the gap between germline ends came to 15 bases. This CDR3 is 15 amino acids long. Germline-derived CDR1 and CDR2 are SGHDN and FVKESK. The DNA of the CDR3 is TGTGCCAGCAGCCAAGGAGTAACCGCCCGTGATGAGCAGTTCTTC. Protein: CASSQGVTARDEQFF.

In this sample, this clonotype turned up many times. The chain is built from TRBV25-1 and TRBJ2-2; D may be TRBD1 (6 bases). V was trimmed by 6 bases and J by 1 base, leaving 6 bases between them. Per the germline V gene, CDR1 is MGHDK and CDR2 is SYGVNS. The CDR3 is made up of 13 amino acids. For the CDR3, the DNA is TGTGCCAGCAGCAGGGGGAACACCGGGGAGCTGTTTTTT. This codes for CASSRGNTGELFF. Complete variable domain (other parts from reference TRBV25-1 and TRBJ2-2): EADIYQTPRYLVIGTGKKITLECSQTMGHDKMYWYQQDPGMELHLIHYSYGVNSTEKGDLSSESTVSRIRTEHFPLTLESARPSHTSQYLCASSRGNTGELFFGEGSRLTVL.

This clonotype was observed at least ten times. The rearrangement links TRBV7-8 to TRBJ2-1; D possibly corresponds to TRBD1 (6 bases). V was pared by 4 bases and J by 9 bases, with 25 bases between. CDR3 length equals 17 residues. Germline-derived CDR1 and CDR2 are SGHVS and FQNEAQ. The CDR3 DNA reads as TGTGCCAGCAGCTCACTTGGGGGTTACAGGGAAACGAGTGAGCAGTTCTTC. It yields the protein CASSSLGGYRETSEQFF.

The sample holds many counts of this clonotype. The V and J genes are TRBV7-6 and TRBJ2-1; D gene uncertain. Germline loops: CDR1 SGHVS, CDR2 FNYEAQ. V lost 5 bases to trimming and J lost 9 bases, with 23 bases between them. The CDR3 loop spans 16 amino acids. The CDR3 DNA sequence: TGTGCCAGCAGCCCTCCCCGACTGGCTTCATCCGTTGAGCAGTTCTTC. This sequence encodes CASSPPRLASSVEQFF.

This clonotype was recorded a few times. CDR3 sequence: CASSSLGVGQMNTEAFF. CDR3 nucleotide sequence: TGTGCCAGCAGTTCCCTGGGGGTGGGACAAATGAACACTGAAGCTTTCTTT. This chain connects TRBV28 to TRBJ1-1; D may be TRBD1 (6 bases). The CDR3 spans 17 residues. Germline CDR1 is MDHEN and CDR2 is SYDVKM. V gave up 4 bases and J gave up 0 bases, with 18 bases separating them. Filled out from reference TRBV28 and TRBJ1-1, the complete variable domain reads DVKVTQSSRYLVKRTGEKVFLECVQDMDHENMFWYRQDPGLGLRLIYFSYDVKMKEKGDIPEGYSVSREKKERFSLILESASTNQTSMYLCASSSLGVGQMNTEAFFGQGTRLTVV.

The chain links TRBV6-2 or TRBV6-3 to TRBJ2-1; D is ambiguous. There are 13 residues in the CDR3. V lost 6 bases, J lost 6 bases, and 12 bases lay in between. Germline V gene lookup returns CDR1 MNHEY and CDR2 SVGEGT. CDR3 coding DNA: TGTGCCAGCAGCCTCTCGTATGGCAATGAGCAGTTCTTC. It encodes CASSLSYGNEQFF.

The chain recombines TRBV12-3 or TRBV12-4 with TRBJ2-5; D is possibly TRBD1 (6 bases). The germline V and J ends were trimmed by 7 bases and 2 bases, with 11 bases remaining between them. The CDR3 is 13 amino acids. The CDR3 loop is CASTYRAQETQYF. As DNA, the CDR3 is TGTGCCAGCACCTACAGGGCTCAAGAGACCCAGTACTTC.

The chain joins TRBV23-1 to TRBJ2-5; 8 positions agree with TRBD1. TRBV23-1 is known as an ORF, though its function is uncertain. The V gene end was trimmed by 7 bases and the J gene end by 4 bases; junction bases not matched to a gene: 11. This CDR3 spans 15 amino acids. CDR3 coding DNA: TGCGCCAGCATTTTTCCGGGACAGGATTTAGAGACCCAGTACTTC. Translation: CASIFPGQDLETQYF.

This clonotype has at least ten counts. Relative to the germline gene, one junction end is altered; a read error may explain this. The chain joins TRBV4-1 to TRBJ1-1; tentatively, D is TRBD1 (5 bases). The CDR3 totals 14 residues. The germline V gene has CDR1 MGHRA and CDR2 YSYEKL. The CDR3 loop is CASSQGRGNTEAFF. Here the CDR3 DNA reads TGTGCCAGCAGCCAAGGGAGGGGGAACACTGAAGCTTTCTTT.

The J gene is TRBJ2-7, the V gene TRBV6-6; the D gene is possibly TRBD1 (6 bases). From germline, CDR1 is MNHNY and CDR2 SVGAGI (reference sequence). V lost 0 bases, J lost 0 bases, and 6 bases lay in between. The CDR3 runs to 14 residues. CDR3 in amino acids: CASSYSGASYEQYV. The DNA of the CDR3 is TGTGCCAGCAGTTACTCGGGGGCCTCCTACGAGCAGTACGTC.

This clonotype showed up just a few times. This chain uses TRBV10-2 with TRBJ2-2, with D perhaps TRBD2 (7 bases). The CDR3 is 15 amino acids. Germline loops: CDR1 WSHSY, CDR2 SAAADI. V lost 5 bases to trimming and J lost 5 bases, with 15 bases between them. The CDR3 is CASSSRGAETGELFF. CDR3 DNA sequence: TGCGCCAGCAGTAGTCGGGGGGCGGAGACCGGGGAGCTGTTTTTT.

V usage is TRBV12-3 or TRBV12-4 and J usage is TRBJ2-1; 8 bases are a match to TRBD2. The V and J ends lost 6 bases and 4 bases, in that order; junction bases with no gene match: 8. This CDR3 is 15 amino acids long. CDR3 bases: TGTGCCAGCAGATCCACAGCGGGGGATTACAATGAGCAGTTCTTC. Amino acid sequence: CASRSTAGDYNEQFF.

This clonotype came up many times. The V and J genes are TRBV28 and TRBJ2-3; no clear D. The length of the CDR3 is 14 residues. CDR1 and CDR2 from the germline V gene are MDHEN and SYDVKM. V was pared by 5 bases and J by 1 base, with 10 bases between. The CDR3 DNA sequence: TGTGCCAGCAGTCCTATTGGGGGCACAGATACGCAGTATTTT. Protein: CASSPIGGTDTQYF.

This clonotype was picked up many times. This chain links TRBV19 with TRBJ1-4; a possible D gene is TRBD1 (5 bases). The length of the CDR3 is 14 residues. Germline CDR1 and CDR2: LNHDA and SQIVND (reference sequence). V lost 4 bases and J 4 bases, leaving 10 bases between the germline ends. The CDR3 nucleotides are TGTGCCAGTAGTAGAGGGGTTAGTAATGAAAAACTGTTTTTT. This encodes CASSRGVSNEKLFF.

This clonotype was counted many times. This chain links TRBV6-1 with TRBJ1-1; 7 nucleotides match TRBD1. V lost 7 bases, J lost 3 bases, and 11 bases stayed unmatched. The CDR3 spans 15 residues. Germline V gene lookup returns CDR1 MNHNS and CDR2 SASEGT. CDR3 nucleotide sequence: TGTGCCAGCACCATTCACAGGGGAGAAGACACTGAAGCTTTCTTT. The encoded protein is CASTIHRGEDTEAFF.

V is TRBV7-9 and J is TRBJ2-3; D is possibly TRBD2 (5 bases). CDR1 and CDR2 from the germline V gene are SEHNR and FQNEAQ (reference sequence). The CDR3 covers 17 residues. The ends were cut back, 2 bases at V and 3 bases at J, with 18 bases in the middle. In nucleotides, the CDR3 is TGTGCCAGCAGCTTAATAGCTGGACTTCGGGATACAGATACGCAGTATTTT. Residues: CASSLIAGLRDTDTQYF.

V and J are TRBV20-1 and TRBJ1-2; 8 bases line up with TRBD1. The junction had 9 bases not matched to a gene; V was cut back by 3 bases and J by 3 bases. The CDR3 extends over 15 amino acids. In germline, CDR1 is DFQATT, CDR2 SNEGSKA (reference sequence). CDR3 sequence reads: CSASPNGTGDYGYTF. The CDR3 DNA sequence: TGCAGTGCTAGTCCCAACGGGACAGGCGACTATGGCTACACCTTC.